This T cell receptor beta chain came from a study of identical twins. The CDR3 runs to 17 residues. Germline lookup yields CDR1 SGHTA and CDR2 FQGNSA. The V and J ends lost 2 bases and 5 bases respectively, with 19 bases between them. TCRdb itself ran the 5' RACE reads through MiXCR, one entry per CDR3 protein. The sample lists 1.5 million to 2 million distinct CDR3 sequences; less than 40% were seen once. In regard to this clonotype: Its antigen is currently unknown.

Study findings and constraints: Invariant MAIT and iNKT cells are populations that could partly confound zero-insertion analyses. Researchers reported excess low generation probability among twin-shared out-of-frame alpha sequences. Insertions were reduced in abundant cord blood beta clonotypes but not in memory repertoires.

The source of this sequence is a newborn girl in good health. The gene calls are TRBV7-2 and TRBJ2-1, with a possible D match to TRBD2 (6 bases). The specimen sequenced was cord blood. The CDR3 region is CASSLPRPPAGNNEQFF. In nucleotides, the CDR3 is TGTGCCAGCAGCTTACCCCGTCCACCAGCGGGTAACAATGAGCAGTTCTTC.